This record looks at one T cell receptor (beta chain) sequence and its context. What it binds is not known. The sample originates from a study of tumor-infiltrating lymphocytes in localized non-small cell lung cancer. Study information: Patients included smokers and never-smokers with various histologies, some sampled after neoadjuvant chemotherapy. General study findings and limits: T-cell fraction did not differ between immunotypes IM1 and IM2. Not all patients were TCR sequenced, owing to tissue quantity. Technical variation could not be separated from intratumor heterogeneity here.

The repertoire was sequenced with immunoSEQ multiplex PCR; TCRdb's copy has only in-frame clones and lacks some. The profile shows about 14,000 clones, about 70% of them singletons. Germline V gene sequence: CDR1 MNHEY, CDR2 SVGAGI. The CDR3 spans 13 residues. Trimming pared 1 base from V and 6 bases from J, leaving 6 bases between. The clonotype comes from a human donor with non-small cell lung cancer. J is TRBJ2-2 and V is TRBV6-5; D uncertain. Sequenced: lung tumor tissue. The DNA of the CDR3 is TGTGCCAGCAGTTACTGGGAAGCCGGGGAGCTGTTTTTT. The encoded protein is CASSYWEAGELFF.